This TCR beta chain is from a study of blood T cell repertoires in COVID-19. Study at large: Material from acute and convalescent COVID-19 was sourced from the United States, Italy and Spain. Sources were T cells, B-cell-depleted T cells, or PBMCs; the material itself was cDNA or gDNA.

Under the authors' procedure: Researchers report that nucleated cell counts were estimated from reference gene primer amplification. Assay used: immunoSEQ multiplex PCR; TCRdb lists only in-frame clones, some missing. D and trimming were read from the DNA, whereas the V and J calls and clone size are those reported in that table. The data contain under 200,000 clones, 80% to 90% of them singletons. V trimming: 6 bases; J trimming: 14 bases; junction bases outside the gene matches: 7. The CDR3 runs 12 residues. The TCR sequence derives from a man aged 55-75 years with acute or convalescent COVID-19. Material: peripheral blood. V is TRBV12-3 or TRBV12-4 and J is TRBJ1-6; 7 bases map to TRBD1. The CDR3 region is CASSEAGGSLHF. The DNA for the CDR3 is TGTGCCAGCAGCGAAGCAGGGGGTTCCCTCCACTTT.